These 6 T cell receptor beta chains were sequenced from one sample in a study of quantifying T cell responses using KT2 cells. Overall study context: RNA was reverse transcribed with TCR alpha and beta constant-region primers.

An oligo carrying a UMI was ligated to the cDNA 3' end. First-round PCR used 4 cycles and beta primers RC1.1 and RC1.2 covering TRBC1 and TRBC2. Via MiXCR, TCRdb re-called the UMI-ligation and nested PCR reads, giving one row per CDR3 protein. The sample holds about 30,000 distinct CDR3 sequences, 7.3% seen once. The sequencing input was PBMCs spiked with cells of the T cell clone KT2. Every receptor here comes from a human donor.

The chain combines TRBV7-2 with TRBJ2-3, with 8 positions matching TRBD2. Germline CDR1 SGHTA, CDR2 FQGNSA. The CDR3 extends over 16 amino acids. J gave up 1 base and V 3 bases, and 6 bases lay outside the gene matches. The CDR3, as DNA: TGTGCCAGCAGCTTCCTTCCGGGACTAGGCACAGATACGCAGTATTTT. Residues: CASSFLPGLGTDTQYF.

This clonotype appeared a few times. V gene TRBV29-1 combines with J gene TRBJ2-7; TRBD2 aligns across 12 bases. The trim removed 6 bases at V and 2 bases at J, leaving 2 bases unmatched. CDR1 is SQVTM and CDR2 is ANQGSEA in the germline V gene. The CDR3 covers 13 residues. The CDR3 nucleotides read TGCAGCGTCCGGACTAGCGGGGCCTACGAGCAGTACTTC. Translated: CSVRTSGAYEQYF.

This chain links TRBV18 with TRBJ1-6; 8 nucleotides match TRBD1. Germline values: CDR1 KGHSH, CDR2 LQKENI. J gave up 7 bases and V 3 bases, and 14 bases lay outside the gene matches. The CDR3 contains 18 residues. The DNA of the CDR3 is TGTGCCAGCTCACCCGCAGGCAGGGGGCAAACCCAGAATTCACCCCTCCACTTT. It is translated as CASSPAGRGQTQNSPLHF.

This clonotype occurred many times. V and J are TRBV20-1 and TRBJ1-4; 10 bases line up with TRBD1. Trimming cost V 6 bases and J 8 bases; bases outside gene matches: 9. CDR1 is DFQATT, CDR2 SNEGSKA, per germline (reference sequence). The CDR3 length is 14 residues. The CDR3 loop is CSARDRGIGEKLFF. As DNA, the CDR3 is TGCAGTGCCAGGGACAGGGGTATCGGGGAAAAACTGTTTTTT.

The gene calls are TRBV14 and TRBJ1-1; no clear D. CDR3 length: 15 residues. CDR1 and CDR2 (germline): SGHDN, FVKESK. V was cut by 5 bases and J by 1 base, with 14 bases left in between. CDR3 DNA: TGTGCCAGCAGCTCCCTTCGGGGAGGGAACACTGAAGCTTTCTTT. Amino acids: CASSSLRGGNTEAFF.

This clonotype was picked up many times. The V gene is TRBV20-1, the J gene TRBJ2-1; D may be TRBD2 (5 bases). The CDR3 is 14 amino acids. Deletions cut 7 bases from V and 4 bases from J, with 17 bases between. CDR1 and CDR2 (germline): DFQATT, SNEGSKA (reference sequence). The CDR3: CSVGSVSGYNEQFF. CDR3 bases: TGCAGTGTGGGTAGCGTGAGTGGTTACAATGAGCAGTTCTTC.